A selection of T cell receptor beta chains follows, all from one sample in a study of PD-L1 blockade in urothelial cancer. This table comes from immunoSEQ multiplex PCR, and its TCRdb copy is limited to in-frame clones, with some not included. The sample has some 20,000 clones, around 88% seen once; the top ten hold roughly 3.5%. The sequenced sample was PBMCs, obtained around atezolizumab (anti-PD-L1) treatment. Receptor source: a man in his fifties or sixties with urothelial cancer. Both conserved end residues are trimmed from each CDR3.

j_call,v_call,cdr3_aa
TRBJ2-1,TRBV2,ASSERTSGYNEQF
TRBJ2-7,TRBV28,ASKPRDSAYEQY
TRBJ2-7,TRBV18,ASSPGGAPYEQY
TRBJ2-3,TRBV7-9,ASSLGTGGSSTDTQY
TRBJ2-5,TRBV30,ASGGTQETQY
TRBJ1-2,TRBV27,ASSSGRTNYGYT
TRBJ1-1,TRBV7-6,ASSLAAAGGTEAF
TRBJ2-7,TRBV7-9,ASSPHLPAYEQY
TRBJ2-7,TRBV6-6,ASSYTLYEQY
TRBJ2-7,TRBV11-2,ASSLLAGGMNEQY
TRBJ2-7,TRBV25-1,ASTSDRDSYEQY
TRBJ1-6,TRBV6-1,ASSEVQGPNSPLH
TRBJ2-5,TRBV7-9,ASSPLGSGETQY
TRBJ1-1,TRBV10-3,AISEFSGAMGSEAF
TRBJ2-2,TRBV19,ASSKRESTGELF
TRBJ2-5,TRBV11-2,ASSSGLQETQY
TRBJ2-3,TRBV7-2,ASSPWTGASTDTQY
TRBJ2-7,TRBV9,ASSAGGGEQY
TRBJ2-1,TRBV7-9,ASSLRGGTGYNEQF
TRBJ2-2,TRBV14,ASSQRQGLGSPGELF
TRBJ2-7,TRBV6-5,ASSSLGGSLTYEQY
TRBJ1-2,TRBV5-4,ASSLGQANYGYT
TRBJ2-7,TRBV19,ASSIGTGVHEQY
TRBJ2-5,TRBV28,ASEEGGIQETQY
TRBJ2-5,TRBV12-5,ASGSLAGVGGETQY
TRBJ2-7,TRBV18,ASSPGASYEQY
TRBJ2-7,TRBV9,ASSVGFRGANEQY
TRBJ2-7,TRBV28,ASRGGQATY
TRBJ1-5,TRBV27,ASSLGGITQPQH
TRBJ2-5,TRBV5-1,ASSLTPQGQETQY
TRBJ2-2,TRBV4-3,ASSVGTGLAGELF
TRBJ2-7,TRBV10-3,ATRGPGLAGEQY
TRBJ2-3,TRBV9,ASSTRLAGGRYDTQY
TRBJ1-6,TRBV27,ASSVTLGGTAGSPLH
TRBJ1-6,TRBV18,ASSPSNRDTYNSPLH
TRBJ1-2,TRBV7-2,ASSVYSQGAAYGYT
TRBJ1-1,TRBV10-3,AITGGALDTEAF
TRBJ2-2,TRBV5-1,ASSSARGNTGELF
TRBJ1-1,TRBV2,ASSPKGDAF
TRBJ2-7,TRBV6-5,ASSRGLAGEQY
TRBJ2-7,TRBV5-5,ASSLDAGGAYEQY
TRBJ2-1,TRBV9,ASSGPLRLAGGPNEQF
TRBJ2-7,TRBV5-1,ASRATGTIYEQY
TRBJ2-1,TRBV7-2,ASSLAGTSAYNEQF
TRBJ2-3,TRBV9,ASSILAGGVDTQY
TRBJ1-1,TRBV18,ASSLLPDKNTEAF
TRBJ2-2,TRBV28,ASRRRTGYTTGELF
TRBJ2-7,TRBV5-1,ASSTDGLYEQY
TRBJ1-2,TRBV30,AWSVQGYYGYT
TRBJ2-1,TRBV11-2,ASSLGSRVNNEQF
TRBJ2-5,TRBV18,ASSPGAETQY
TRBJ2-1,TRBV14,ASSQLAGGWGDEQF
TRBJ2-5,TRBV9,ASSGSGGGQETQY
TRBJ1-5,TRBV28,ASSSSGPVGSQPQH
TRBJ2-7,TRBV19,ASRSIGGGYEQY
TRBJ1-3,TRBV5-4,ASSLLRQTGVAGNTIY
TRBJ1-5,TRBV9,ASSITASGNQPQH
TRBJ2-2,TRBV2,ASREEQGSGELF
TRBJ2-7,TRBV18,ASSPLAGSSYEQY